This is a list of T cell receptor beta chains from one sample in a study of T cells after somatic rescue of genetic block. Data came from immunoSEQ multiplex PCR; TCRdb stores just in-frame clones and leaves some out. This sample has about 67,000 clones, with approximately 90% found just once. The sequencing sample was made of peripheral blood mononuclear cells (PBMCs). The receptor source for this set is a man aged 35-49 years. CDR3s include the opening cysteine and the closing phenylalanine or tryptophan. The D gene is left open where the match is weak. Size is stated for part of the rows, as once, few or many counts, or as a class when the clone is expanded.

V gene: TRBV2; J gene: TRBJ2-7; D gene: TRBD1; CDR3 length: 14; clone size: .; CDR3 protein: CASSDGQVSYEQYF; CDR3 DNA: TGTGCCAGCAGTGACGGACAGGTCTCCTACGAGCAGTACTTC
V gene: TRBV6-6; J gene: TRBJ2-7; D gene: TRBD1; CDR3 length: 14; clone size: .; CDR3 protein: CASSYTGQDYEQYF; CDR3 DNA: TGTGCCAGCAGTTACACGGGACAGGATTACGAGCAGTACTTC
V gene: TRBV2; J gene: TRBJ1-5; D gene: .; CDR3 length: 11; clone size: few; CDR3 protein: CASSDSQPQHF; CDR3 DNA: TGTGCCAGCAGTGACTCTCAGCCCCAGCATTTT
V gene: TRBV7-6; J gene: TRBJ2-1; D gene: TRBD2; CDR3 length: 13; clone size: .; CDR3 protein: CASSLGLAREQFF; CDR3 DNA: TGTGCCAGCAGCTTAGGACTAGCTCGTGAGCAGTTCTTC
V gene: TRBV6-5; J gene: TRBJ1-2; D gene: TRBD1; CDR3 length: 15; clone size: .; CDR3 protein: CASSYSDRGWGGYTF; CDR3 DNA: TGTGCCAGCAGTTACTCAGACAGGGGGTGGGGTGGCTACACCTTC
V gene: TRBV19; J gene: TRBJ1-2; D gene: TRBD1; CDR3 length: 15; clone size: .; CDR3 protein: CASSTDRGSDYGYTF; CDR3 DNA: TGTGCCAGTAGTACGGACAGGGGTTCGGACTATGGCTACACCTTC
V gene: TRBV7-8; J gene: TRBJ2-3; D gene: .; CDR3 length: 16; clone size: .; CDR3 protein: CASSLEGGVTGDTQYF; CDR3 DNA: TGTGCCAGCAGCTTAGAGGGCGGGGTCACGGGAGATACGCAGTATTTT
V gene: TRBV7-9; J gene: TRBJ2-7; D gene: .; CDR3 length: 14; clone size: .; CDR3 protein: CASSLDWQVDEQYF; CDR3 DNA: TGTGCCAGCAGCTTAGACTGGCAAGTCGACGAGCAGTACTTC
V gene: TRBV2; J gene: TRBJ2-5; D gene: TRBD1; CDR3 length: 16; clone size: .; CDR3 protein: CASSDGTGGIGETQYF; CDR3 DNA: TGTGCCAGCAGCGATGGGACAGGGGGCATAGGAGAGACCCAGTACTTC
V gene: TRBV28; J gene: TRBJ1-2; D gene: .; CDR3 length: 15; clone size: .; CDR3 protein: CASSLSVWFNYGYTF; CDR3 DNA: TGTGCCAGCAGTTTATCCGTTTGGTTCAATTATGGCTACACCTTC
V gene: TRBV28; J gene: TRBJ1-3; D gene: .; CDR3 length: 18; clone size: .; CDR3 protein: CASSFRLTLIFSGNTIYF; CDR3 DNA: TGTGCCAGCAGTTTCCGATTGACTCTGATCTTCTCTGGAAACACCATATATTTT
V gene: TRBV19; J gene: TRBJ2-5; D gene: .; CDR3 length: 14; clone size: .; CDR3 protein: CASSIGGYQETQYF; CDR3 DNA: TGTGCCAGTAGTATAGGAGGGTATCAAGAGACCCAGTACTTC
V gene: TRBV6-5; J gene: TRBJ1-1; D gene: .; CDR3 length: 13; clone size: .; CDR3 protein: CASSYLGATEAFF; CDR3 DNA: TGTGCCAGCAGTTACTTGGGGGCCACTGAAGCTTTCTTT
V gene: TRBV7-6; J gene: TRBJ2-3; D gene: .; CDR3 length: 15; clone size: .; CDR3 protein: CASSFGGGGADTQYF; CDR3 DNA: TGTGCCAGCAGCTTCGGGGGAGGGGGCGCAGATACGCAGTATTTT
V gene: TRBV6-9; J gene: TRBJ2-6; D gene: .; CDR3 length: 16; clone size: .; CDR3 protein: CASSGVADSGANVLTF; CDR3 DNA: TGTGCCAGCAGTGGGGTGGCAGACTCTGGGGCCAACGTCCTGACTTTC
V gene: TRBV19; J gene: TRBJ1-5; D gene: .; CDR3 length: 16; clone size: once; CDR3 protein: CASSIPHLDSNQPQHF; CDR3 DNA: TGTGCCAGTAGTATTCCCCACTTGGATAGCAATCAGCCCCAGCATTTT
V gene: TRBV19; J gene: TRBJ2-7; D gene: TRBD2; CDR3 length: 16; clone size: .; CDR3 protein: CASSNRASGGSYEQYF; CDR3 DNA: TGTGCCAGTAGTAACCGAGCTAGCGGGGGATCCTACGAGCAGTACTTC
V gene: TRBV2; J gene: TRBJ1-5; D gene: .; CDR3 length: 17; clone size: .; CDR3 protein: CASSPTGLVHSNQPQHF; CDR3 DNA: TGTGCCAGCAGCCCAACGGGCCTCGTTCATAGCAATCAGCCCCAGCATTTT
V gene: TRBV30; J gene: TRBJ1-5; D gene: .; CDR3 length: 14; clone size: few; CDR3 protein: CAWSPSNSNQPQHF; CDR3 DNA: TGTGCCTGGAGTCCCTCGAATAGCAATCAGCCCCAGCATTTT
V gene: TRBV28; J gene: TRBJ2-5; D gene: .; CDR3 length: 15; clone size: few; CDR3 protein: CASSLFFRTRETQYF; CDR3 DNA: TGTGCCAGCAGTTTATTCTTCAGGACCAGAGAGACCCAGTACTTC
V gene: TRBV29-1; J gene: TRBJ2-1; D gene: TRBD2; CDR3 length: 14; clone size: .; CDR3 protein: CSAEGLAGHNEQFF; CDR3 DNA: TGCAGCGCCGAGGGACTAGCGGGGCACAATGAGCAGTTCTTC
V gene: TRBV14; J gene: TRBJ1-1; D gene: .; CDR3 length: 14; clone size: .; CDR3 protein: CASSRGGMNTEAFF; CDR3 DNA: TGTGCCAGCAGCCGGGGGGGGATGAACACTGAAGCTTTCTTT
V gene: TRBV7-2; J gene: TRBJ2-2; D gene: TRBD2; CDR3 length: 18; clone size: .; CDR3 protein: CASSRETTSGKNTGELFF; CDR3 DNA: TGTGCCAGCAGCCGCGAAACGACTAGCGGGAAGAACACCGGGGAGCTGTTTTTT